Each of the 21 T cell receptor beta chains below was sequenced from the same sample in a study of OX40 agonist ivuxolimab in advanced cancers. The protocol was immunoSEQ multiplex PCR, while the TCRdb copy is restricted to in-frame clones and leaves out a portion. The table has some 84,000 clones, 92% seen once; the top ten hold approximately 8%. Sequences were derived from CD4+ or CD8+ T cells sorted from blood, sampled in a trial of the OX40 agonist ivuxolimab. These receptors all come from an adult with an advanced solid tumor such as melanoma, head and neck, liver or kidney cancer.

CDR3 loop: CASSSSHNYEQYF. CDR3 nucleotide sequence: TGTGCCAGTAGTAGTTCTCATAACTACGAGCAGTACTTC. The chain combines TRBV19 with TRBJ2-7; the D is unclear. This CDR3 has 13 amino acids. V was clipped by 4 bases and J by 3 bases, with 10 bases between them. CDR1 is LNHDA and CDR2 is SQIVND in the germline V gene (reference sequence).

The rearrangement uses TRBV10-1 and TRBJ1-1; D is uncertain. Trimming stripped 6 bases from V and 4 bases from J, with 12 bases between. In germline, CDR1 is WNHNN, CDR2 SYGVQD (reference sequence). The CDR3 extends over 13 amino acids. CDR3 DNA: TGCGCCAGCAGGGCAGGTGCGGTCACTGAAGCTTTCTTT. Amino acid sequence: CASRAGAVTEAFF.

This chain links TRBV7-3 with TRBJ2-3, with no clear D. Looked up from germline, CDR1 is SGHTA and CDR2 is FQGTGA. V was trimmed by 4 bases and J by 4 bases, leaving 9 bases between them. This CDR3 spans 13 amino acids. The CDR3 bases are TGTGCCAGCAGCTCGCAAAAGGCAGATACGCAGTATTTT. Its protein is CASSSQKADTQYF.

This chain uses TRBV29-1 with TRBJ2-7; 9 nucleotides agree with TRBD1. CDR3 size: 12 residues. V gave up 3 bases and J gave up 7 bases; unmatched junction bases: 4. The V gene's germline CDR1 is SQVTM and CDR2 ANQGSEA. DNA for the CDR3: TGCAGCGTTGAGGGACAGGGAGTGGAGCAGTACTTC. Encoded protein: CSVEGQGVEQYF.

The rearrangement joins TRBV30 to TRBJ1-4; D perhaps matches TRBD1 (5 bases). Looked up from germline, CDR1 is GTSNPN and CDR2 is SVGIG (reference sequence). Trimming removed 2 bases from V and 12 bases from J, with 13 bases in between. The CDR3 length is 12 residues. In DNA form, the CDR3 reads TGTGCCTGGAGTTCAGACAGCCTCCAACTGTTTTTT. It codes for CAWSSDSLQLFF. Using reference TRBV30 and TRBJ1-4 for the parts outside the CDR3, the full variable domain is SQTIHQWPATLVQPVGSPLSLECTVEGTSNPNLYWYRQAAGRGLQLLFYSVGIGQISSEVPQNLSASRPQDRQFILSSKKLLLSDSGFYLCAWSSDSLQLFFGSGTQLSVL.

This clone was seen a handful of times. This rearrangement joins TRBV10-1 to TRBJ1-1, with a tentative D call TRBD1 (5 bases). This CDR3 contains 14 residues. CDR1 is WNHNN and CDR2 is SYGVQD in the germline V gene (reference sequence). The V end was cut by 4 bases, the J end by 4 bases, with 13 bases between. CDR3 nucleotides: TGCGCCAGCAGTGTTCAGGGTGAGAGCACTGAAGCTTTCTTT. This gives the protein CASSVQGESTEAFF.

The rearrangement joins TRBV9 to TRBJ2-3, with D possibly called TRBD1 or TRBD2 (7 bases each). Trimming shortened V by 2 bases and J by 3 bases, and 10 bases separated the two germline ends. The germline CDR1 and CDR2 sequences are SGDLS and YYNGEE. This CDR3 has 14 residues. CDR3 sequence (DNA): TGTGCCAGCAGCGTTCAGGGGGGGACAGATACGCAGTATTTT. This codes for CASSVQGGTDTQYF. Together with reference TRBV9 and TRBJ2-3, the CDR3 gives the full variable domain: DSGVTQTPKHLITATGQRVTLRCSPRSGDLSVYWYQQSLDQGLQFLIQYYNGEERAKGNILERFSAQQFPDLHSELNLSSLELGDSALYFCASSVQGGTDTQYFGPGTRLTVL.

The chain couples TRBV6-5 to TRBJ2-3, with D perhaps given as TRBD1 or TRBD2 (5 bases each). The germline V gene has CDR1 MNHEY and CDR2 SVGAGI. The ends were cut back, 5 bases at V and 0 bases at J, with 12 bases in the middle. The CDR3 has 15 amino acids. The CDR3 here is CASSATGPSTDTQYF. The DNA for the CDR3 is TGTGCCAGCAGTGCAACGGGGCCTAGCACAGATACGCAGTATTTT.

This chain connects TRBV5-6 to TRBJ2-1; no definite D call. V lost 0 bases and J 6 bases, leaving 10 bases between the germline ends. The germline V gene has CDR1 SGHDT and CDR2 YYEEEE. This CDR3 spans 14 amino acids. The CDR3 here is CASSLVQMINEQFF. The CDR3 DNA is TGTGCCAGCAGCTTGGTACAGATGATCAATGAGCAGTTCTTC.

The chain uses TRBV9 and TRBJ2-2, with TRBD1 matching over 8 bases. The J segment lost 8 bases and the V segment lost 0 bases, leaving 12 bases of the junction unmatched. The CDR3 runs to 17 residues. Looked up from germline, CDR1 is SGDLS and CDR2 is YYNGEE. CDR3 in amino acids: CASSVDLGTGQRGELFF. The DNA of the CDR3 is TGTGCCAGCAGCGTAGACCTCGGGACAGGCCAAAGGGGGGAGCTGTTTTTT. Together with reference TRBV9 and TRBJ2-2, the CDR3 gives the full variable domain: DSGVTQTPKHLITATGQRVTLRCSPRSGDLSVYWYQQSLDQGLQFLIQYYNGEERAKGNILERFSAQQFPDLHSELNLSSLELGDSALYFCASSVDLGTGQRGELFFGEGSRLTVL.

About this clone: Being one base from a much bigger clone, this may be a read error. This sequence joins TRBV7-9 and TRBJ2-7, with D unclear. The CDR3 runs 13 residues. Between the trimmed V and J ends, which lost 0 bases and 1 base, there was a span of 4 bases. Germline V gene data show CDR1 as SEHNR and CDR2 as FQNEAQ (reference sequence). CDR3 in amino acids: CASSLAGSYEQYF. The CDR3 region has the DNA TGTGCCAGCAGCTTAGCGGGGTCCTACGAGCAGTACTTC.

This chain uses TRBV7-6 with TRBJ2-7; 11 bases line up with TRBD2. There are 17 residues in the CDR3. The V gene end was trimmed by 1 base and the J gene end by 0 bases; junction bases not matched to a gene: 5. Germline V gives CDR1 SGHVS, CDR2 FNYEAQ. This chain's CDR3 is CASSLETSGVSSYEQYF. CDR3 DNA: TGTGCCAGCAGCTTAGAGACTAGCGGGGTAAGCTCCTACGAGCAGTACTTC.

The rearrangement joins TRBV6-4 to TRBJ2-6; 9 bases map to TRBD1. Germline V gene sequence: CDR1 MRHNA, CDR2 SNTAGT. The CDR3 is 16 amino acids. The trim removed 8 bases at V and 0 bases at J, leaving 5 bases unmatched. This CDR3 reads CASGGTGPSGANVLTF. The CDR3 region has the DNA TGTGCCAGCGGTGGGACAGGGCCCTCTGGGGCCAACGTCCTGACTTTC.

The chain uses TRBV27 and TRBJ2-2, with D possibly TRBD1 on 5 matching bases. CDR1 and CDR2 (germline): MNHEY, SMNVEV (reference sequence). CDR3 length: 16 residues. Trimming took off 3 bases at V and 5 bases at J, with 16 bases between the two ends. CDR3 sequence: CASSLLIGDGTGELFF. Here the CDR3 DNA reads TGTGCCAGCAGTTTGCTGATAGGGGATGGGACCGGGGAGCTGTTTTTT.

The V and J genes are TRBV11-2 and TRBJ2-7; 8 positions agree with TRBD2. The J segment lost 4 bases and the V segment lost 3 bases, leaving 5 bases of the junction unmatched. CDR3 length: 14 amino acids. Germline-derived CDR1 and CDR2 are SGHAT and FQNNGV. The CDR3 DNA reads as TGTGCCAGCAGCTTCGGCGGGGGGCTATACGAGCAGTACTTC. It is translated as CASSFGGGLYEQYF.

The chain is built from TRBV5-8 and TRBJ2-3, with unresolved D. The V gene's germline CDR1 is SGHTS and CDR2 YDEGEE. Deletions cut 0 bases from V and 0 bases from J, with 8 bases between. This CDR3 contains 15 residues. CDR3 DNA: TGTGCCAGCAGCTTGGCGGCATCCAGCACAGATACGCAGTATTTT. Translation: CASSLAASSTDTQYF.

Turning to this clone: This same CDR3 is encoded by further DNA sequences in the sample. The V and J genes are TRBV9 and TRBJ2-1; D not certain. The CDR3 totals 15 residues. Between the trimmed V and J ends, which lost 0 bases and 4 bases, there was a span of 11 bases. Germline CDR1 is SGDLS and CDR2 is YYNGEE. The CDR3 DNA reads TGTGCCAGCAGCGTAGGGGCAGGAGCTTACAATGAGCAGTTCTTC. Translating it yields CASSVGAGAYNEQFF. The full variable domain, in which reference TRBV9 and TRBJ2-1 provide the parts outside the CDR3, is DSGVTQTPKHLITATGQRVTLRCSPRSGDLSVYWYQQSLDQGLQFLIQYYNGEERAKGNILERFSAQQFPDLHSELNLSSLELGDSALYFCASSVGAGAYNEQFFGPGTRLTVL.

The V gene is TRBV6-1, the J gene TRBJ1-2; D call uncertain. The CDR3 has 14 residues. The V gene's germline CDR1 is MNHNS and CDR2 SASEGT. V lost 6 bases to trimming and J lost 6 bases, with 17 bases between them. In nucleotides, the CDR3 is TGTGCCAGCAGACCCTCGGAGGGAATGGATGGCTACACCTTC. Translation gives CASRPSEGMDGYTF.

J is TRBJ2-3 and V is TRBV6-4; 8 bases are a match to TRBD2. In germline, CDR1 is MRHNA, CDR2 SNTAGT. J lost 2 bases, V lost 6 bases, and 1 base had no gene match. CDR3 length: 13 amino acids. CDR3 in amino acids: CASSGGATDTQYF. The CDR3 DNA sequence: TGTGCCAGCAGCGGGGGGGCCACAGATACGCAGTATTTT.

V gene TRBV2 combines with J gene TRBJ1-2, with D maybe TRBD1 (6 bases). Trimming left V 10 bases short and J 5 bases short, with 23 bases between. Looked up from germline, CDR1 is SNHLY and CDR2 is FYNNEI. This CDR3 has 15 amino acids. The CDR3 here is CATPVGGGRKYGYTF. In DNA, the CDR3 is TGTGCCACTCCGGTTGGTGGGGGGCGAAAGTATGGCTACACCTTC.

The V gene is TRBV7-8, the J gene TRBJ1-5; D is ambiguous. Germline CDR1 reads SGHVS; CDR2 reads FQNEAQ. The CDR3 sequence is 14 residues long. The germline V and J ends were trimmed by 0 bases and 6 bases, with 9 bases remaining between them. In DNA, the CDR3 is TGTGCCAGCAGCTTAGCGGGGATGGGTCAGCCCCAGCATTTT. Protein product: CASSLAGMGQPQHF.